The 22 T cell receptor beta chains below all came from one sample that was sequenced in a study of T-cell memory formation after mild COVID-19. TCRdb reprocessed the 5' RACE reads via MiXCR and lists one record per CDR3 protein. Seen here are under 450,000 distinct CDR3 sequences, around 20% observed once, and the top ten hold roughly 21%. Sequencing was done on a sample of PBMCs or a T cell subset sorted from them (not recorded which). These receptors were obtained from a man aged 18 to 35 who had mild COVID-19 (a few samples of this study predate the infection). Cell type and time point are not known.

The chain employs TRBV20-1 and TRBJ1-5; TRBD1 matches at 9 bases. This CDR3 is built from 16 residues. CDR1 and CDR2 from the germline V gene are DFQATT and SNEGSKA (reference sequence). V trimming: 3 bases; J trimming: 1 base; junction bases outside the gene matches: 7. Here the CDR3 reads CSARPSTGGSNQPQHF. CDR3 coding DNA: TGCAGTGCTAGGCCCTCGACAGGGGGGAGCAATCAGCCCCAGCATTTT.

This clonotype was detected ten times or more. J is TRBJ2-3 and V is TRBV7-3, with D unclear. The ends were cut back, 6 bases at V and 6 bases at J, with 7 bases in the middle. The CDR3 totals 11 residues. Germline V gene lookup returns CDR1 SGHTA and CDR2 FQGTGA. The CDR3 region has the DNA TGTGCCAGCAGGTCCTCGGATACGCAGTATTTT. Translated, it gives CASRSSDTQYF.

This chain uses TRBV6-6 with TRBJ1-2; tentative D call: TRBD1 (6 bases). The CDR3 spans 13 residues. CDR1 and CDR2 from the germline V gene are MNHNY and SVGAGI (reference sequence). The V end lost 6 bases, the J end lost 7 bases, and 15 bases lay between the germline ends. The DNA of the CDR3 is TGTGCCAGCAGAACCGGCAGGGGAGGTGGCTACACCTTC. Amino acid sequence: CASRTGRGGGYTF.

The J gene is TRBJ1-1, the V gene TRBV7-9; possibly TRBD1 for D (6 bases). The CDR3 loop spans 13 amino acids. The germline V gene has CDR1 SEHNR and CDR2 FQNEAQ (reference sequence). V lost 6 bases and J lost 5, with 13 bases in between. Here the CDR3 DNA reads TGTGCCAGCAGAATGACAGGTCAGACTGAAGCTTTCTTT. It encodes CASRMTGQTEAFF.

This clonotype was counted many times. The gene calls are TRBV7-6 and TRBJ2-2; 10 bases map to TRBD1. CDR1 and CDR2 (germline): SGHVS, FNYEAQ. The CDR3 runs to 15 residues. V shed 7 bases and J 5 bases; nucleotides not matched to a gene: 7. The CDR3 is CASTLTGGYTGELFF. For the CDR3, the DNA is TGTGCCAGCACCCTGACAGGGGGCTATACCGGGGAGCTGTTTTTT.

This clonotype was counted only a few times. The rearrangement uses TRBV12-3 or TRBV12-4 and TRBJ1-3; D is perhaps TRBD1 (5 bases). Trimming cost V 5 bases and J 0 bases, with 8 bases left between them. The CDR3 is 14 residues long. The CDR3 nucleotides are TGTGCCAGCAGTACCAGGGTCTCTGGAAACACCATATATTTT. Its protein is CASSTRVSGNTIYF.

This clonotype has just a few counts. V gene TRBV18 combines with J gene TRBJ2-3; D unclear. V lost 3 bases to trimming and J lost 0 bases, with 10 bases between them. CDR1 and CDR2 (germline): KGHSH, LQKENI. The CDR3 has 15 amino acids. CDR3 region: CASSPLAQSTDTQYF. The CDR3 DNA is TGTGCCAGCTCACCTTTAGCCCAGAGCACAGATACGCAGTATTTT.

The rearrangement uses TRBV5-1 and TRBJ2-3, with D tentatively TRBD1 (5 bases). Germline V lookup: CDR1 SGHRS, CDR2 YFSETQ. The CDR3 is 12 amino acids. V dropped 4 bases and J dropped 5 bases, with 8 bases sitting between them. For the CDR3, the DNA is TGCGCCAGCAGCATAGGACAAGATACGCAGTATTTT. Translation gives CASSIGQDTQYF.

This sequence joins TRBV20-1 and TRBJ2-7, with D perhaps matching TRBD2 (5 bases). The ends were cut back, 3 bases at V and 6 bases at J, with 12 bases in the middle. CDR3 length: 12 residues. Germline V lookup: CDR1 DFQATT, CDR2 SNEGSKA (reference sequence). In DNA form, the CDR3 reads TGCAGTGCTAGCGTGGAGCGGTTCGAGCAGTACTTC. It codes for CSASVERFEQYF.

Concerning this clonotype: This may be a read error: a much more frequent sequence differs by one nucleotide. The rearrangement links TRBV5-1 to TRBJ2-7; TRBD1 matches at 10 bases. Germline values: CDR1 SGHRS, CDR2 YFSETQ. With V trimmed by 4 bases and J by 8 bases, 6 bases remained unmatched. The CDR3 consists of 13 residues. For the CDR3, the DNA is TGCGCCAGCAGCAAGGGGGACAGGGGCCAGCAGTACGTC. Amino acid sequence: CASSKGDRGQQYV.

J is TRBJ1-1 and V is TRBV6-5; D uncertain. In germline, CDR1 is MNHEY, CDR2 SVGAGI. The germline V and J ends were trimmed by 2 bases and 4 bases, with 8 bases remaining between them. The CDR3 has 13 residues. The CDR3 here is CASSYPGSTEAFF. CDR3 sequence (DNA): TGTGCCAGCAGTTACCCCGGGAGCACTGAAGCTTTCTTT.

The V call is TRBV27, the J call TRBJ1-2, with unresolved D. Germline V CDR1 and CDR2: MNHEY, SMNVEV (reference sequence). The CDR3 extends over 13 amino acids. V lost 3 bases to trimming and J lost 4 bases, with 9 bases between them. CDR3 loop: CASSLSGSYGYTF. The CDR3 DNA reads as TGTGCCAGCAGTTTGTCCGGGAGCTATGGCTACACCTTC.

This clonotype appeared a few times. This chain connects TRBV29-1 to TRBJ2-7; D possibly corresponds to TRBD1 (5 bases). This CDR3 comprises 14 residues. CDR1 SQVTM and CDR2 ANQGSEA come from the germline V gene. V was cut by 7 bases and J by 2 bases, with 18 bases left in between. The CDR3 DNA follows: TGCAGCGGGCTCCGACAGCTAGTTCCCTACGAGCAGTACGTC. Translation gives CSGLRQLVPYEQYV.

V and J are TRBV10-3 and TRBJ2-7; either TRBD1 or TRBD2 may supply D (5 bases each). The germline V gene has CDR1 ENHRY and CDR2 SYGVKD. The CDR3 has 13 residues. V lost 10 bases to trimming and J lost 4 bases, with 17 bases between them. The CDR3 region is CATRDPWGYEQYF. Here the CDR3 DNA reads TGTGCCACCCGGGACCCCTGGGGGTACGAGCAGTACTTC.

The table lists this clonotype with a few counts. This chain joins TRBV18 and TRBJ2-1; 11 bases fit TRBD2. The CDR3 is 15 amino acids. J gave up 5 bases and V 4 bases, and 4 bases lay outside the gene matches. Germline CDR1 and CDR2: KGHSH and LQKENI. CDR3 sequence reads: CASSLRGLADNEQFF. The CDR3 bases are TGTGCCAGCTCACTCCGGGGACTAGCGGACAATGAGCAGTTCTTC.

This sequence joins TRBV10-3 and TRBJ1-1; TRBD1 is a possible D gene (6 bases). V was cut by 9 bases and J by 1 base, with 15 bases left in between. Germline lookup yields CDR1 ENHRY and CDR2 SYGVKD. This CDR3 region has 14 residues. This CDR3 is CAMRGGHPNTEAFF. CDR3 DNA sequence: TGTGCCATGAGAGGGGGACATCCGAACACTGAAGCTTTCTTT.

This clonotype was counted a few times. The chain uses TRBV4-1 and TRBJ1-1; tentative D call: TRBD1 (6 bases). The CDR3 loop spans 17 amino acids. The germline V gene encodes CDR1 MGHRA and CDR2 YSYEKL. V lost 0 bases and J lost 4, with 18 bases in between. The CDR3: CASSQEPLMDSPTEAFF. The CDR3 DNA sequence: TGCGCCAGCAGCCAAGAGCCGCTAATGGACAGTCCCACTGAAGCTTTCTTT.

J is TRBJ1-1 and V is TRBV7-9; D may be TRBD1 (5 bases). The V end was cut by 1 base, the J end by 0 bases, with 12 bases between. Germline assignment: CDR1 SEHNR and CDR2 FQNEAQ (reference sequence). This CDR3 comprises 16 residues. The CDR3 loop reads CASSLVGAAMNTEAFF. The DNA of the CDR3 is TGTGCCAGCAGCTTAGTCGGGGCCGCCATGAACACTGAAGCTTTCTTT. The complete variable domain, with remaining parts taken from reference TRBV7-9 and TRBJ1-1, reads DTGVSQNPRHKITKRGQNVTFRCDPISEHNRLYWYRQTLGQGPEFLTYFQNEAQLEKSRLLSDRFSAERPKGSFSTLEIQRTEQGDSAMYLCASSLVGAAMNTEAFFGQGTRLTVV.

This clonotype was picked up a small number of times. The chain joins TRBV28 to TRBJ2-5, with 13 bases aligning to TRBD2. Germline loops: CDR1 MDHEN, CDR2 SYDVKM. The CDR3 has 15 amino acids. J lost 3 bases, V lost 5 bases, and 3 bases had no gene match. The CDR3 DNA reads TGTGCCAGCAGTCGACTAGCGGGGGGAAAAGAGACCCAGTACTTC. This encodes CASSRLAGGKETQYF. The whole variable domain, remainder taken from reference TRBV28 and TRBJ2-5, is DVKVTQSSRYLVKRTGEKVFLECVQDMDHENMFWYRQDPGLGLRLIYFSYDVKMKEKGDIPEGYSVSREKKERFSLILESASTNQTSMYLCASSRLAGGKETQYFGPGTRLLVL.

The chain carries TRBV7-9 and TRBJ2-5, with TRBD2 matching 9 bases. The J segment lost 2 bases and the V segment lost 4 bases, leaving 5 bases of the junction unmatched. Germline lookup yields CDR1 SEHNR and CDR2 FQNEAQ (reference sequence). This CDR3 has 15 residues. CDR3: CASSSLAGPQETQYF. CDR3 DNA sequence: TGTGCCAGCAGCTCTCTAGCGGGGCCGCAAGAGACCCAGTACTTC. The variable domain in full, completed from reference TRBV7-9 and TRBJ2-5, reads DTGVSQNPRHKITKRGQNVTFRCDPISEHNRLYWYRQTLGQGPEFLTYFQNEAQLEKSRLLSDRFSAERPKGSFSTLEIQRTEQGDSAMYLCASSSLAGPQETQYFGPGTRLLVL.

The chain couples TRBV7-2 to TRBJ1-6; D uncertain. Deletions cut 5 bases from V and 2 bases from J, with 1 base between. CDR1 is SGHTA, CDR2 FQGNSA, per germline. The CDR3 loop spans 12 amino acids. CDR3 in DNA: TGTGCCAGCAGCGCCTATAATTCACCCCTCCACTTT. This gives the protein CASSAYNSPLHF.

The chain has TRBV5-1 and TRBJ2-7, with TRBD1 identical over 9 bases. V shed 4 bases, J shed 3 bases, and the junction held 8 bases outside the gene matches. This CDR3 region has 15 residues. Germline-derived CDR1 and CDR2 are SGHRS and YFSETQ. The CDR3 here is CASSPYPGQGYEQYV. DNA of the CDR3: TGCGCCAGCAGCCCCTATCCGGGACAGGGCTACGAGCAGTACGTC.